The 17 T cell receptor beta chains listed next were all sequenced from one sample in a study of response to subunit inactivated influenza vaccine. TCRdb recomputed calls from the RT-PCR reads with MiXCR, one row per CDR3 protein. The sample holds some 500,000 distinct CDR3 sequences, about 25% seen once. The sequences come from CD4+ T cells sorted from PBMCs, collected roughly 5 days after vaccination. All receptors come from a man in his fifties who received an inactivated influenza vaccine.

This chain uses TRBV12-3 or TRBV12-4 with TRBJ1-6; 7 nucleotides align to TRBD1. The CDR3 runs to 15 residues. V lost 3 bases to trimming and J lost 7 bases; unmatched junction nucleotides: 6. The CDR3, as DNA: TGTGCCAGCAGTTTGTTAGGGGGCTACAATTCACCCCTCCACTTT. Its translation: CASSLLGGYNSPLHF.

This clonotype was seen only a few times. The J gene is TRBJ1-2, the V gene TRBV4-2; 7 bases line up with TRBD1. The CDR3 is 15 amino acids. V lost 0 bases to trimming and J lost 1 base; unmatched junction nucleotides: 2. The V gene's germline CDR1 is LGHNA and CDR2 YNFKEQ. The CDR3 is CASSQETGSNYGYTF. CDR3 nucleotides: TGTGCCAGCAGCCAAGAGACAGGGAGTAACTATGGCTACACCTTC.

The chain couples TRBV12-3 or TRBV12-4 to TRBJ1-3; D unclear. This CDR3 is 15 amino acids long. V gave up 3 bases and J gave up 0 bases, with 9 bases separating them. DNA of the CDR3: TGTGCCAGCAGTTTTACAGCTAACTCTGGAAACACCATATATTTT. Translating it yields CASSFTANSGNTIYF.

This clonotype was counted a few times. The rearrangement links TRBV9 to TRBJ1-1; 7 bases align to TRBD1. The CDR3 extends over 15 amino acids. V lost 0 bases and J lost 4; bases outside the gene matches: 6. Germline lookup yields CDR1 SGDLS and CDR2 YYNGEE. CDR3 in amino acids: CASSVEGAGRTEAFF. The CDR3 DNA sequence: TGTGCCAGCAGCGTAGAGGGGGCAGGCCGCACTGAAGCTTTCTTT.

This clonotype was seen more than once but under ten times. The V gene is TRBV11-1, the J gene TRBJ2-2; 10 nucleotides match TRBD2. There are 19 residues in the CDR3. V was clipped by 5 bases and J by 0 bases; unmatched bases: 12. Germline V gene data show CDR1 as SGHAT and CDR2 as FQDESV (reference sequence). CDR3 in amino acids: CASSTSRLAGASNTGELFF. CDR3 coding DNA: TGTGCCAGCAGCACGAGCCGCCTAGCGGGGGCCTCGAACACCGGGGAGCTGTTTTTT.

The chain employs TRBV6-1 and TRBJ1-2; 10 bases match TRBD1. The junction had 13 bases not matched to a gene; V was cut back by 8 bases and J by 4 bases. CDR1 is MNHNS and CDR2 is SASEGT in the germline V gene. The CDR3 is 16 residues long. This CDR3 reads CASRVARDRGAYGYTF. The CDR3 DNA sequence: TGTGCCAGCCGGGTTGCCCGGGACAGGGGTGCCTATGGCTACACCTTC.

This chain connects TRBV5-1 to TRBJ2-3, with D uncertain. CDR1 is SGHRS and CDR2 is YFSETQ in the germline V gene. V was cut by 4 bases and J by 6 bases, with 6 bases left in between. The length of the CDR3 is 11 residues. CDR3: CASSIEDTQYF. The CDR3 DNA is TGCGCCAGCAGCATAGAGGATACGCAGTATTTT.

The chain joins TRBV25-1 to TRBJ2-5; 7 nucleotides align to TRBD2. Germline lookup yields CDR1 MGHDK and CDR2 SYGVNS. J was trimmed by 3 bases and V by 1 base; bases with no gene match: 5. The CDR3 has 15 residues. DNA of the CDR3: TGTGCCAGCAGTGAATTAGGACTAGTAGAAGAGACCCAGTACTTC. Translation: CASSELGLVEETQYF.

The DNA of the CDR3 is TGTGCCAGCAGCTCGCTTGGCCCTGGAAACACCATATATTTT. Protein sequence: CASSSLGPGNTIYF. The chain links TRBV5-6 to TRBJ1-3; D remains unclear. Trimming pared 3 bases from V and 2 bases from J, leaving 9 bases between. CDR3 length: 14 amino acids. Germline V gives CDR1 SGHDT, CDR2 YYEEEE.

This clonotype appeared a few times. J is TRBJ2-1 and V is TRBV29-1, with D possibly matching TRBD1 (6 bases). Germline values: CDR1 SQVTM, CDR2 ANQGSEA. The CDR3 totals 13 residues. Trimming shortened V by 7 bases and J by 5 bases, and 15 bases separated the two germline ends. In DNA form, the CDR3 reads TGCAGCGCCGACAAGGACAGAAACAATGAGCAGTTCTTC. Its protein product is CSADKDRNNEQFF.

The rearrangement links TRBV28 to TRBJ2-3, with TRBD2 matching over 13 bases. The CDR3 covers 15 residues. Germline V lookup: CDR1 MDHEN, CDR2 SYDVKM. V was clipped by 7 bases and J by 1 base; unmatched bases: 2. CDR3 in amino acids: CASNGLAGGTDTQYF. As DNA, the CDR3 is TGTGCCAGCAACGGACTAGCGGGAGGCACAGATACGCAGTATTTT.

This clonotype was picked up a small number of times. The chain employs TRBV28 and TRBJ2-1; D unresolved. From germline, CDR1 is MDHEN and CDR2 SYDVKM. This CDR3 is 11 amino acids long. Trimming removed 8 bases from V and 8 bases from J, with 10 bases in between. The CDR3 region has the DNA TGTGCCAGCGGCCTGGGTTATGAGCAGTTCTTC. Translating gives CASGLGYEQFF.

V and J are TRBV30 and TRBJ1-4; D is perhaps TRBD1 (5 bases). Germline-derived CDR1 and CDR2 are GTSNPN and SVGIG (reference sequence). This CDR3 has 12 residues. The germline V and J ends were trimmed by 5 bases and 7 bases, with 11 bases remaining between them. This chain's CDR3 is CAWGDLTEKLFF. DNA of the CDR3: TGTGCCTGGGGGGACCTGACTGAAAAACTGTTTTTT.

The chain uses TRBV19 and TRBJ2-1; TRBD2 matches 12 bases. The CDR3 runs to 15 residues. Germline V gene sequence: CDR1 LNHDA, CDR2 SQIVND (reference sequence). Trimming at V came to 7 bases and at J to 7 bases, leaving 8 bases not matched to a gene. In DNA form, the CDR3 reads TGTGCCAGTATCATCGGACTAGCGGGACTTAATGAGCAGTTCTTC. Encoded protein: CASIIGLAGLNEQFF.

This clonotype has a count of ten or more. J is TRBJ1-5 and V is TRBV12-3 or TRBV12-4, with a weak D call TRBD1 (6 bases). CDR3 size: 13 residues. This CDR3 reads CATQGDSNQPQHF. The CDR3 DNA sequence: TGTGCGACACAGGGTGACAGCAATCAGCCCCAGCATTTT.

V usage is TRBV7-2 and J usage is TRBJ2-4; 7 bases are a match to TRBD1. The CDR3 is 14 amino acids. With V trimmed by 0 bases and J by 6 bases, 2 bases remained unmatched. Germline V gene data show CDR1 as SGHTA and CDR2 as FQGNSA. CDR3 bases: TGTGCCAGCAGCTTAGCAGGGGGCAGAAACATTCAGTACTTC. Its protein product is CASSLAGGRNIQYF.

This clonotype was seen a few times. The rearrangement uses TRBV7-9 and TRBJ1-6, with D tentatively TRBD1 (5 bases). This CDR3 has 14 residues. Trimming took 3 bases from V and 5 from J, leaving 8 bases between them. The germline CDR1 and CDR2 sequences are SEHNR and FQNEAQ (reference sequence). CDR3 sequence: CASSFGANNSPLHF. The CDR3 nucleotides read TGTGCCAGCAGCTTTGGGGCCAATAATTCACCCCTCCACTTT. The whole variable domain, filled in from reference TRBV7-9 and TRBJ1-6, reads DTGVSQNPRHKITKRGQNVTFRCDPISEHNRLYWYRQTLGQGPEFLTYFQNEAQLEKSRLLSDRFSAERPKGSFSTLEIQRTEQGDSAMYLCASSFGANNSPLHFGNGTRLTVT.